This TCR beta chain was documented in a study of T cells after yellow fever vaccination. Findings of the study overall: Post-booster repertoires contained most primary-vaccination clones again (roughly 95% CD4, approximately 88% CD8).

From the 5' RACE reads, TCRdb called clonotypes with MiXCR, one entry per CDR3 protein. The sample records some 340,000 distinct CDR3 sequences, around 11% being singletons. The CDR3 is 14 amino acids. V dropped 5 bases and J dropped 10; count of bases not matched to a gene: 9. Germline V lookup: CDR1 SGHTA, CDR2 FQGTGA. Worth noting for this clonotype: The antigen remains unidentified.

This chain links TRBV7-3 with TRBJ2-1; 9 bases match TRBD2. The TCR originated in a man aged 18 to 30 who received the YFV17D yellow fever vaccine. The input for sequencing was CD4+ T cells sorted from PBMCs, taken 45 days after the yellow fever booster vaccination. In DNA, the CDR3 is TGTGCCAGCAGCGAAAACGGAGCGGGGGGAGAGCAGTTCTTC. It yields the protein CASSENGAGGEQFF.